These 31 T cell receptor beta chains share one sample of origin, sequenced in a study of technical replicates of blood from four donors. The assay was immunoSEQ multiplex PCR, and TCRdb's table has in-frame clones only and misses some. Of about 57,000 clones detected, around 86% appear once; the ten largest clones hold over 4%. Sequenced sample: PBMCs. These receptors were taken from a human donor in good health. Some clones in this sample may be carry-over from other donors' samples.

The V gene is TRBV19, the J gene TRBJ2-6; D is possibly TRBD1 (6 bases). CDR3 size: 15 residues. Germline V gives CDR1 LNHDA, CDR2 SQIVND (reference sequence). Trimming removed 2 bases from V and 3 bases from J, with 8 bases in between. In DNA form, the CDR3 reads TGTGCCAGTAGTATAAGGACAGTTGGGGCCAACGTCCTGACTTTC. Protein product: CASSIRTVGANVLTF.

The gene calls are TRBV18 and TRBJ2-3; D remains ambiguous. Germline CDR1 KGHSH, CDR2 LQKENI. The CDR3 runs 15 residues. The ends were cut back, 4 bases at V and 0 bases at J, with 11 bases in the middle. The CDR3 reads CASSQQSTSTDTQYF. The CDR3 DNA is TGTGCCAGCTCACAACAGAGTACTAGCACAGATACGCAGTATTTT. The full variable domain, in which reference TRBV18 and TRBJ2-3 provide the parts outside the CDR3, is NAGVMQNPRHLVRRRGQEARLRCSPMKGHSHVYWYRQLPEEGLKFMVYLQKENIIDESGMPKERFSAEFPKEGPSILRIQQVVRGDSAAYFCASSQQSTSTDTQYFGPGTRLTVL.

The V call is TRBV5-1, the J call TRBJ1-6, with 10 positions matching TRBD1. V lost 4 bases to trimming and J lost 4 bases; unmatched junction nucleotides: 2. Looked up from germline, CDR1 is SGHRS and CDR2 is YFSETQ. The CDR3 covers 15 residues. The CDR3 is CASSGTGEYNSPLHF. The CDR3 nucleotides read TGCGCCAGCAGCGGGACAGGGGAATATAATTCACCCCTCCACTTT.

The genes are TRBV4-2 and TRBJ2-1; 9 bases agree with TRBD2. Germline V gene lookup returns CDR1 LGHNA and CDR2 YNFKEQ. This CDR3 has 16 amino acids. V lost 1 base, J lost 8 bases, and 9 bases stayed unmatched. The CDR3 DNA follows: TGTGCCAGCAGCCAAGGCTTCGGCGGGGGGGCCTATGAGCAGTTCTTC. It yields the protein CASSQGFGGGAYEQFF.

The V gene is TRBV6-5, the J gene TRBJ2-5; 14 bases line up with TRBD2. Trimming removed 2 bases from V and 4 bases from J; junction bases left unmatched: 0. From germline, CDR1 is MNHEY and CDR2 SVGAGI. The CDR3 is 15 amino acids. The CDR3 is CASSYGLAGGETQYF. For the CDR3, the DNA is TGTGCCAGCAGTTACGGACTAGCGGGAGGAGAGACCCAGTACTTC.

The chain couples TRBV2 to TRBJ1-1; 9 bases are shared with TRBD1. There are 13 residues in the CDR3. The germline V gene has CDR1 SNHLY and CDR2 FYNNEI. J was trimmed by 4 bases and V by 7 bases; bases with no gene match: 4. The CDR3 loop is CASMGQGITEAFF. The CDR3 DNA sequence: TGTGCCAGCATGGGACAGGGTATCACTGAAGCTTTCTTT.

The J gene is TRBJ1-2, the V gene TRBV19; 7 bases are shared with TRBD1. The CDR3 runs to 13 residues. The V gene end was trimmed by 6 bases and the J gene end by 5 bases; junction bases not matched to a gene: 6. From germline, CDR1 is LNHDA and CDR2 SQIVND (reference sequence). As DNA, the CDR3 is TGTGCCAGTAGCGGGACAGCCCTATATGGCTACACCTTC. Its translation is CASSGTALYGYTF.

The chain combines TRBV29-1 with TRBJ2-2; D unresolved. Germline V lookup: CDR1 SQVTM, CDR2 ANQGSEA. V shed 3 bases and J shed 8 bases, with 10 bases lying between them. The length of the CDR3 is 12 residues. This chain's CDR3 is CSVDGQRGELFF. The CDR3 nucleotides are TGCAGCGTTGACGGCCAGAGGGGGGAGCTGTTTTTT.

The chain recombines TRBV11-3 with TRBJ2-3; TRBD2 agrees at 16 bases. The CDR3 is 16 residues long. V lost 3 bases, J lost 5 bases, and 2 bases stayed unmatched. Germline loops: CDR1 SGHNT, CDR2 YENEEA. The CDR3: CASSLGLAGGGDTQYF. CDR3 DNA sequence: TGTGCCAGCAGCTTGGGACTAGCGGGAGGGGGAGATACGCAGTATTTT.

This chain joins TRBV12-5 and TRBJ2-6; D is perhaps TRBD1 (6 bases). Germline V gene data show CDR1 as LGHNT and CDR2 as FRNRAP. This CDR3 is 17 amino acids long. The V end was cut by 5 bases, the J end by 2 bases, with 16 bases between. In nucleotides, the CDR3 is TGTGCTAGTGGTCCCCAACAGGGAATGGCTGGGGCCAACGTCCTGACTTTC. Amino acid sequence: CASGPQQGMAGANVLTF.

This clone was picked up a small number of times. The genes are TRBV7-8 and TRBJ2-7; TRBD1 agrees at 8 bases. The J segment lost 7 bases and the V segment lost 1 base, leaving 3 bases of the junction unmatched. Per germline, CDR1 SGHVS and CDR2 FQNEAQ. The CDR3 length is 13 residues. The CDR3 DNA sequence: TGTGCCAGCAGCTTAGGAAACAGGGGGGAGCAGTACTTC. Translating gives CASSLGNRGEQYF.

The gene calls are TRBV19 and TRBJ2-1, with 13 bases fitting TRBD2. V was pared by 7 bases and J by 6 bases, with 6 bases of the junction left unmatched. Germline V gene lookup returns CDR1 LNHDA and CDR2 SQIVND (reference sequence). The CDR3 totals 15 residues. The CDR3 region is CASNRRTSGSNEQFF. The DNA for the CDR3 is TGTGCCAGTAATAGACGGACTAGCGGGAGCAATGAGCAGTTCTTC.

The chain couples TRBV15 to TRBJ2-5; D is ambiguous. The V and J ends lost 0 bases and 5 bases respectively, with 7 bases between them. This CDR3 comprises 13 residues. Germline V gives CDR1 LNHNV, CDR2 YYDKDF (reference sequence). The CDR3 sequence is CATSRDARETQYF. The CDR3 region has the DNA TGTGCCACCAGCAGAGATGCTCGGGAGACCCAGTACTTC. The full variable domain, with the rest looked up from reference TRBV15 and TRBJ2-5, is DAMVIQNPRYQVTQFGKPVTLSCSQTLNHNVMYWYQQKSSQAPKLLFHYYDKDFNNEADTPDNFQSRRPNTSFCFLDIRSPGLGDTAMYLCATSRDARETQYFGPGTRLLVL.

The rearrangement links TRBV4-3 to TRBJ2-7; 7 bases match TRBD1. J was trimmed by 5 bases and V by 5 bases; bases with no gene match: 6. CDR3 length: 13 amino acids. The germline CDR1 and CDR2 sequences are LGHNA and YSLEER. The CDR3, as DNA: TGCGCCAGCAGCAGCATAGGGGGCCACGAGCAGTACTTC. Encoded protein: CASSSIGGHEQYF.

The chain links TRBV5-1 to TRBJ1-1, with 8 bases identical to TRBD1. Germline V gene data show CDR1 as SGHRS and CDR2 as YFSETQ. Trimming at V came to 7 bases and at J to 4 bases, leaving 9 bases not matched to a gene. CDR3 length: 14 residues. In DNA form, the CDR3 reads TGCGCCAGCTCTTCTACCAGGGGGCTCACTGAAGCTTTCTTT. This translates into CASSSTRGLTEAFF.

The CDR3 loop reads CAWSPPRTDGNTIYF. Here the CDR3 DNA reads TGTGCCTGGAGTCCCCCGAGGACAGACGGAAACACCATATATTTT. This chain joins TRBV30 and TRBJ1-3; possible D gene TRBD1, 6 bases. This CDR3 spans 15 amino acids. Trimming left V 2 bases short and J 4 bases short, with 15 bases between. The V gene's germline CDR1 is GTSNPN and CDR2 SVGIG (reference sequence).

The gene calls are TRBV7-6 and TRBJ2-5, with TRBD1 as a possible D gene (6 bases). CDR1 is SGHVS, CDR2 FNYEAQ, per germline. Trimming took off 1 base at V and 4 bases at J, with 7 bases between the two ends. The CDR3 sequence is 13 residues long. The CDR3 DNA sequence: TGTGCCAGCAGCTTAGACAGGGCAGAGACCCAGTACTTC. It encodes CASSLDRAETQYF.

The gene calls are TRBV27 and TRBJ2-3; D unclear. Trimming cost V 5 bases and J 5 bases, with 11 bases left between them. The CDR3 runs to 13 residues. Germline values: CDR1 MNHEY, CDR2 SMNVEV (reference sequence). In DNA form, the CDR3 reads TGTGCCAGCAGTCCCGACCGAGGAGATACGCAGTATTTT. This translates into CASSPDRGDTQYF.

The rearrangement links TRBV29-1 to TRBJ2-7; 9 nucleotides align to TRBD1. J lost 1 base, V lost 3 bases, and 13 bases had no gene match. The CDR3 runs to 17 residues. The V gene's germline CDR1 is SQVTM and CDR2 ANQGSEA. The CDR3 protein is CSVELTGQGYPSYEQYF. DNA for the CDR3: TGCAGCGTTGAGTTAACGGGACAGGGCTATCCTTCCTACGAGCAGTACTTC.

The chain recombines TRBV7-8 with TRBJ1-1, with 11 positions matching TRBD1. Germline-derived CDR1 and CDR2 are SGHVS and FQNEAQ. With V trimmed by 3 bases and J by 12 bases, 6 bases remained unmatched. CDR3 length: 13 amino acids. DNA of the CDR3: TGTGCCAGCAGCTTCATAGGACAGGGGGCAACTTTCTTT. Encoded protein: CASSFIGQGATFF. Looking up the rest from reference TRBV7-8 and TRBJ1-1 gives the full variable domain: GAGVSQSPRYKVAKRGQDVALRCDPISGHVSLFWYQQALGQGPEFLTYFQNEAQLDKSGLPSDRFFAERPEGSVSTLKIQRTQQEDSAVYLCASSFIGQGATFFGQGTRLTVV.

V and J are TRBV29-1 and TRBJ2-7; TRBD1 is a possible D gene (6 bases). CDR1 and CDR2 (germline): SQVTM, ANQGSEA. This CDR3 is built from 12 residues. V was shortened by 7 bases and J by 4 bases, with 14 bases between the two germline ends. CDR3 coding DNA: TGCAGCGCACGCTCGGACAGTTACGAGCAGTACTTC. As protein: CSARSDSYEQYF.

J is TRBJ2-1 and V is TRBV7-2, with D unresolved. V was trimmed by 3 bases and J by 0 bases, leaving 9 bases between them. The V gene's germline CDR1 is SGHTA and CDR2 FQGNSA. CDR3 length equals 15 residues. For the CDR3, the DNA is TGTGCCAGCAGCTTTGGAGACCCCTCCTACAATGAGCAGTTCTTC. Translated: CASSFGDPSYNEQFF.

The chain joins TRBV11-2 to TRBJ2-6, with D unclear. CDR3 length: 15 residues. The ends were cut back, 5 bases at V and 3 bases at J, with 11 bases in the middle. Germline assignment: CDR1 SGHAT and CDR2 FQNNGV. The chain's CDR3 is CASSPLGFGANVLTF. The CDR3 region has the DNA TGTGCCAGCAGCCCACTCGGGTTTGGGGCCAACGTCCTGACTTTC.

V gene TRBV11-2 combines with J gene TRBJ2-7; D gene uncertain. Germline V lookup: CDR1 SGHAT, CDR2 FQNNGV. The CDR3 is 14 residues long. Trimming removed 1 base at V and 2 bases at J, with 9 bases between. CDR3 bases: TGTGCCAGCAGCTTAGGGCATGCGGCCTACGAGCAGTACTTC. Its protein is CASSLGHAAYEQYF.

The V call is TRBV5-4, the J call TRBJ2-1; perhaps TRBD2 as D (7 bases). V was shortened by 5 bases and J by 10 bases, with 19 bases between the two germline ends. The CDR3 is made up of 14 amino acids. Germline CDR1 reads SGHNT; CDR2 reads YYREEE (reference sequence). In DNA, the CDR3 is TGTGCCAGCAGTTCGGGGGGCTTTGCGACCGAGCAGTTCTTC. Translating gives CASSSGGFATEQFF. Full variable domain (missing parts from reference TRBV5-4 and TRBJ2-1): ETGVTQSPTHLIKTRGQQVTLRCSSQSGHNTVSWYQQALGQGPQFIFQYYREEENGRGNFPPRFSGLQFPNYSSELNVNALELDDSALYLCASSSGGFATEQFFGPGTRLTVL.

This chain links TRBV30 with TRBJ2-2; a possible D gene is TRBD2 (5 bases). Germline V lookup: CDR1 GTSNPN, CDR2 SVGIG (reference sequence). This CDR3 has 15 amino acids. Trimming removed 4 bases from V and 6 bases from J, with 18 bases in between. CDR3 in DNA: TGTGCCTGGACCACTCGCAGGACGGGGTCCGGGGAGCTGTTTTTT. This codes for CAWTTRRTGSGELFF.

The CDR3 here is CASSPGLAGGWETQYF. The CDR3 region has the DNA TGTGCCAGCAGTCCGGGACTAGCGGGAGGATGGGAGACCCAGTACTTC. The chain combines TRBV7-9 with TRBJ2-5; 15 bases match TRBD2. Germline V gene data show CDR1 as SEHNR and CDR2 as FQNEAQ (reference sequence). Unmatched junction bases numbered 7, after V lost 6 bases and J lost 5 bases. The CDR3 covers 16 residues.

The rearrangement joins TRBV2 to TRBJ1-3, with TRBD1 as a possible D gene (5 bases). The germline V gene has CDR1 SNHLY and CDR2 FYNNEI. Trimming removed 5 bases from V and 3 bases from J, with 14 bases in between. The CDR3 extends over 15 amino acids. The CDR3 DNA reads as TGTGCCAGCAGTTCAGACAGAGTGGGTGGAAACACCATATATTTT. Its protein is CASSSDRVGGNTIYF.

This chain uses TRBV5-1 with TRBJ2-4; 12 bases match TRBD1. The trim removed 5 bases at V and 7 bases at J, leaving 4 bases unmatched. This CDR3 region has 14 residues. Germline values: CDR1 SGHRS, CDR2 YFSETQ. CDR3 region: CASRVGTGGNIQYF. The CDR3 region has the DNA TGCGCCAGCAGAGTAGGGACAGGGGGCAACATTCAGTACTTC.

The chain uses TRBV6-6 and TRBJ2-3, with 7 bases that match TRBD2. The V segment lost 8 bases and the J segment 6 bases; nucleotides outside the gene matches: 14. The CDR3 totals 15 residues. Germline values: CDR1 MNHNY, CDR2 SVGAGI (reference sequence). The CDR3 DNA reads as TGTGCCAGCGCCCCTATCGGCGGGAGAGGCGATACGCAGTATTTT. Protein sequence: CASAPIGGRGDTQYF.

V usage is TRBV5-4 and J usage is TRBJ1-1; no firm D call. This CDR3 contains 14 residues. CDR1 and CDR2 from the germline V gene are SGHNT and YYREEE (reference sequence). V was shortened by 0 bases and J by 1 base, with 7 bases between the two germline ends. CDR3 in DNA: TGTGCCAGCAGCTTGGCCGGCGGGAACACTGAAGCTTTCTTT. This sequence encodes CASSLAGGNTEAFF.